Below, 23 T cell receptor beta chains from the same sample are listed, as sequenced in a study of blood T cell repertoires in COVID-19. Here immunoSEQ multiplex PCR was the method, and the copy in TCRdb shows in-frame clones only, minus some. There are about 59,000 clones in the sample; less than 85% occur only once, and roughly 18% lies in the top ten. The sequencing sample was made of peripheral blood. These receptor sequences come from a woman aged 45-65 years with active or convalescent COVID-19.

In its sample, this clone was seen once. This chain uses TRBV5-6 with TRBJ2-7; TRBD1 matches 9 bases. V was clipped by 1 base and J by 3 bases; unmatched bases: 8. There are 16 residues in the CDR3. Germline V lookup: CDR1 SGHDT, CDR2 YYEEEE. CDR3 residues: CASSLRTGVTVYEQYF. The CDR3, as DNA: TGTGCCAGCAGCTTGAGGACAGGGGTTACTGTCTACGAGCAGTACTTC. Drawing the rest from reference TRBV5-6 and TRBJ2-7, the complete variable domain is DAGVTQSPTHLIKTRGQQVTLRCSPKSGHDTVSWYQQALGQGPQFIFQYYEEEERQRGNFPDRFSGHQFPNYSSELNVNALLLGDSALYLCASSLRTGVTVYEQYFGPGTRLTVT.

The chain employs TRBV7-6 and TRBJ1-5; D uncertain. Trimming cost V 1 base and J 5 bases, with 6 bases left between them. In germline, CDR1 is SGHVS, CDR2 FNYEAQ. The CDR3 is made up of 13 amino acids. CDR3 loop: CASSLERDQPQHF. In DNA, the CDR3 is TGTGCCAGCAGCTTAGAGAGGGATCAGCCCCAGCATTTT.

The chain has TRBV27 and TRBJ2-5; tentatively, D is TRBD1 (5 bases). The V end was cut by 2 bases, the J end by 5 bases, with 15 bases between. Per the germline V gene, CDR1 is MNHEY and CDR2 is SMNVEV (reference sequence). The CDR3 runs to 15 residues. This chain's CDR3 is CASSLIPGMTETQYF. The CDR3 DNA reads TGTGCCAGCAGTTTAATTCCAGGGATGACGGAGACCCAGTACTTC.

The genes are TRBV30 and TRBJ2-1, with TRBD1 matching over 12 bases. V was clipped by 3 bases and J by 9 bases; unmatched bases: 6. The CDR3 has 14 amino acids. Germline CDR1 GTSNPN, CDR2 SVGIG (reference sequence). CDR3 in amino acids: CAWSSGQGATEQFF. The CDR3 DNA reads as TGTGCCTGGAGCTCGGGACAGGGGGCGACTGAGCAGTTCTTC.

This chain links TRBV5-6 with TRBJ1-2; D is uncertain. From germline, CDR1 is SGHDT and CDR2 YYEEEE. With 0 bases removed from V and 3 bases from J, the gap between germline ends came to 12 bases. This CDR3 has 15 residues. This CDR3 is CASSLAQAVDYGYTF. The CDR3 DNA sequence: TGTGCCAGCAGCTTGGCCCAGGCAGTTGACTATGGCTACACCTTC.

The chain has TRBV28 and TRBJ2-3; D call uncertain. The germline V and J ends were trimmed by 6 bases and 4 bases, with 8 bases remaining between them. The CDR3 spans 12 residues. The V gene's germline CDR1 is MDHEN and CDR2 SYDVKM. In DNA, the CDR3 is TGTGCCAGCAGGAATTCGGCAGATACGCAGTATTTT. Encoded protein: CASRNSADTQYF.

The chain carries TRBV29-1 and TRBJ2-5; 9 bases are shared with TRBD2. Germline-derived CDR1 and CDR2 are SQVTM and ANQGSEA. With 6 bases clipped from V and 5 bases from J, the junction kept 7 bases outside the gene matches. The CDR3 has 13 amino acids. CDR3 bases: TGCAGCGTGCGGGGGGGCTTTGGCGAGACCCAGTACTTC. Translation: CSVRGGFGETQYF.

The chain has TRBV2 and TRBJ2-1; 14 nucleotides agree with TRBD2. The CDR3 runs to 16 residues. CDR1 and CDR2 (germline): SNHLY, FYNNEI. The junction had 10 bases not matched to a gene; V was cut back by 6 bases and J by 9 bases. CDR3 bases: TGTGCCAGCAGAGCCCCGGGACTAGCGGGAGCTGGTGAGCAGTTCTTC. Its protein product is CASRAPGLAGAGEQFF. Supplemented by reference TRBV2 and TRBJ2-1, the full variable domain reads EPEVTQTPSHQVTQMGQEVILRCVPISNHLYFYWYRQILGQKVEFLVSFYNNEISEKSEIFDDQFSVERPDGSNFTLKIRSTKLEDSAMYFCASRAPGLAGAGEQFFGPGTRLTVL.

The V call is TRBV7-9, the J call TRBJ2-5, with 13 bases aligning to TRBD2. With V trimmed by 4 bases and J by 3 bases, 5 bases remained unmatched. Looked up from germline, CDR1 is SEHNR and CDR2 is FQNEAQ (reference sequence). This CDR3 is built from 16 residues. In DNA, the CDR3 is TGTGCCAGCAGCTCGCCGGGACTAGCGGGAAAAGAGACCCAGTACTTC. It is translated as CASSSPGLAGKETQYF. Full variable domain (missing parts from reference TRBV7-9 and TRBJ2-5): DTGVSQNPRHKITKRGQNVTFRCDPISEHNRLYWYRQTLGQGPEFLTYFQNEAQLEKSRLLSDRFSAERPKGSFSTLEIQRTEQGDSAMYLCASSSPGLAGKETQYFGPGTRLLVL.

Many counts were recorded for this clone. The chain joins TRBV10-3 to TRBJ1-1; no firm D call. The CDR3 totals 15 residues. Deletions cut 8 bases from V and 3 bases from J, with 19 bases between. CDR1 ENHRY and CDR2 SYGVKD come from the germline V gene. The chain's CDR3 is CAIANPDRSHTEAFF. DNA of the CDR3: TGTGCCATCGCTAACCCTGATCGGAGTCACACTGAAGCTTTCTTT.

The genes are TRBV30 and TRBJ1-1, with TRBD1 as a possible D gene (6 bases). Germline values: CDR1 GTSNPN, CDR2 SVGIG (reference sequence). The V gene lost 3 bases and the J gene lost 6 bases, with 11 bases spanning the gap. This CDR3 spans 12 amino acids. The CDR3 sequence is CAWRRGSSEAFF. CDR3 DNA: TGTGCCTGGAGAAGGGGGTCGTCTGAAGCTTTCTTT.

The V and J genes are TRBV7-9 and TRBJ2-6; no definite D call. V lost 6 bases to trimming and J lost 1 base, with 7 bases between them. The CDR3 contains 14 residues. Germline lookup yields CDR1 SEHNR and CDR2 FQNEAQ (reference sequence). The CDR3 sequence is CASRPASGANVLTF. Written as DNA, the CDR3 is TGTGCCAGCAGACCAGCGTCTGGGGCCAACGTCCTGACTTTC.

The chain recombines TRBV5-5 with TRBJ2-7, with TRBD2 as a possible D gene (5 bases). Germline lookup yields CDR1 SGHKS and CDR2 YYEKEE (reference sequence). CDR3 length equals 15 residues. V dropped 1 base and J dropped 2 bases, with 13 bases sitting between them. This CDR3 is CASSLNLAPTYEQYF. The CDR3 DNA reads TGTGCCAGCAGCTTGAACCTAGCCCCTACCTACGAGCAGTACTTC.

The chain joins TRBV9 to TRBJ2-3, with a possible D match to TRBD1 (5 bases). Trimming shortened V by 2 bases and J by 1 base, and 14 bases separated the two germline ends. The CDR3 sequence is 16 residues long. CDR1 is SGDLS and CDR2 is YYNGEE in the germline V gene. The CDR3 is CASSVSPTDRTDTQYF. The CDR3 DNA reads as TGTGCCAGCAGCGTTTCCCCGACAGACCGCACAGATACGCAGTATTTT.

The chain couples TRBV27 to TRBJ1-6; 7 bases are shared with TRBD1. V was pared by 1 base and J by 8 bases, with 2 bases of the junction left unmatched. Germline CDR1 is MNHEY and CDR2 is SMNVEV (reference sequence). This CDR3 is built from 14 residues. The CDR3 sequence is CASSLWDSDSPLHF. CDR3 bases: TGTGCCAGCAGTTTATGGGACAGTGATTCACCCCTCCACTTT.

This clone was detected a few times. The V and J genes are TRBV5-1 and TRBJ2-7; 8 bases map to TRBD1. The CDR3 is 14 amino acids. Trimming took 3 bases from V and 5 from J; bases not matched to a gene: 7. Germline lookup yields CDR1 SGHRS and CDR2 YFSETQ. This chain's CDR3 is CASSSGQGGNEQYF. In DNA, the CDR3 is TGCGCCAGCAGCTCCGGACAGGGCGGGAACGAGCAGTACTTC.

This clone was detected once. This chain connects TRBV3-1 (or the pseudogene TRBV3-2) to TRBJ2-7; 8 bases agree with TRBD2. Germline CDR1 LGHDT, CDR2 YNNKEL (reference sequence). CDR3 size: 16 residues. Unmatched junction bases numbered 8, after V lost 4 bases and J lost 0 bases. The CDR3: CASSPTAGGPSYEQYF. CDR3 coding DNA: TGTGCCAGCAGCCCCACTGCGGGGGGACCCTCCTACGAGCAGTACTTC.

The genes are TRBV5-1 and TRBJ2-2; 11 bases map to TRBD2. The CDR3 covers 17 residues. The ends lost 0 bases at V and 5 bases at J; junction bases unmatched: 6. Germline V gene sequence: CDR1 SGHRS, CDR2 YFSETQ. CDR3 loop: CASSLARGLAVTGELFF. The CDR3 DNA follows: TGCGCCAGCAGCTTGGCCAGGGGACTAGCGGTTACCGGGGAGCTGTTTTTT.

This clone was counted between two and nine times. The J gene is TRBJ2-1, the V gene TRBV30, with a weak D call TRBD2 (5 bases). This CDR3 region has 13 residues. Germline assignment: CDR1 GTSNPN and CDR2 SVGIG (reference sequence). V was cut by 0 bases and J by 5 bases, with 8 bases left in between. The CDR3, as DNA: TGTGCCTGGAGTGTAACGGGAAACAATGAGCAGTTCTTC. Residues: CAWSVTGNNEQFF.

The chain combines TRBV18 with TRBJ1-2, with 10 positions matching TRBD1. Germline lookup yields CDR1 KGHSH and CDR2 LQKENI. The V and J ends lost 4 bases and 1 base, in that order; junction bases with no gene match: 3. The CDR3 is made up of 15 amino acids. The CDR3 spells CASSQGQGFNYGYTF. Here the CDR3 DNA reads TGTGCCAGCTCACAGGGACAGGGGTTTAACTATGGCTACACCTTC.

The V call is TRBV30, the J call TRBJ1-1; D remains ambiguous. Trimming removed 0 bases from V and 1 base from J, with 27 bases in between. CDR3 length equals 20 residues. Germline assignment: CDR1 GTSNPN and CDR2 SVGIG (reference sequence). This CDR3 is CAWSVRIQAWSQIGNTEAFF. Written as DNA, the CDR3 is TGTGCCTGGAGTGTTAGGATCCAGGCTTGGTCTCAGATTGGGAACACTGAAGCTTTCTTT.

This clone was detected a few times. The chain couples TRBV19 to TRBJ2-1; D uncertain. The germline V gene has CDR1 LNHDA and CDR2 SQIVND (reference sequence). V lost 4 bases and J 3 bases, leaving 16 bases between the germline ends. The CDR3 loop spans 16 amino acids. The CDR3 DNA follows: TGTGCCAGTAGTAAGCCCTCTAGACCTGACTACAATGAGCAGTTCTTC. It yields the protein CASSKPSRPDYNEQFF. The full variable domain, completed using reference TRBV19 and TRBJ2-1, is DGGITQSPKYLFRKEGQNVTLSCEQNLNHDAMYWYRQDPGQGLRLIYYSQIVNDFQKGDIAEGYSVSREKKESFPLTVTSAQKNPTAFYLCASSKPSRPDYNEQFFGPGTRLTVL.

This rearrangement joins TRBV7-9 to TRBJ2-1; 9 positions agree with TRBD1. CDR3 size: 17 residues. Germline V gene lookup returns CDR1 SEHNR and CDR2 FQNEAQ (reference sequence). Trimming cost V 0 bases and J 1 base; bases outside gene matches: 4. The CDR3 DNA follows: TGTGCCAGCAGCTTAGCAGGCGGGACAGGGTCCTACAATGAGCAGTTCTTC. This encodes CASSLAGGTGSYNEQFF.